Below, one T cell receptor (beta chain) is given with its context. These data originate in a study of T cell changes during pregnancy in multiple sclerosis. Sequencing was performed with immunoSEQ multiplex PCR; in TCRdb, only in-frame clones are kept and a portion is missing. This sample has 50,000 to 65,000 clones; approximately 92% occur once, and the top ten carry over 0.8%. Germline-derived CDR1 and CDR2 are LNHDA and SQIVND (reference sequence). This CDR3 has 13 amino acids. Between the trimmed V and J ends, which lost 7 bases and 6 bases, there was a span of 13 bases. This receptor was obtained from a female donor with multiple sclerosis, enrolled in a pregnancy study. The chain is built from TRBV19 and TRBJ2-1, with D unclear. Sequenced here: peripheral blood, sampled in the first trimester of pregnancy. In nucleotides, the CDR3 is TGTGCCAGTATTTCCTACGGTCTCAATGAGCAGTTCTTC. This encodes CASISYGLNEQFF.